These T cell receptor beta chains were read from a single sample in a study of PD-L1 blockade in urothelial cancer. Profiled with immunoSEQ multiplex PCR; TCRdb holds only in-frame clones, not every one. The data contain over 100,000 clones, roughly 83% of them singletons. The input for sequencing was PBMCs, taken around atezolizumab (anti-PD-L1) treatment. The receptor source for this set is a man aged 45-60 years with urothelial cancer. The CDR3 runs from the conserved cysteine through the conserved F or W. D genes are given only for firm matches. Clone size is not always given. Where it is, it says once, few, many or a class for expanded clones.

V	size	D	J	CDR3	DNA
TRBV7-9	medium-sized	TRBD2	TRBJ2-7	CASQGTSGISEQYF	TGTGCCAGCCAAGGGACTAGCGGGATTTCCGAGCAGTACTTC
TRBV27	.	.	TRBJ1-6	CASSYKGYNSPLHF	TGTGCCAGCAGTTATAAGGGGTATAATTCACCCCTCCACTTT
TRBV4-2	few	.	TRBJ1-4	CASSHSTGRGVGEKLFF	TGTGCCAGCAGCCATTCCACCGGGCGCGGGGTTGGAGAAAAACTGTTTTTT
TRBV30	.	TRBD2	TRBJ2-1	CAWSVGTSANNEQFF	TGTGCCTGGAGTGTAGGGACTAGCGCGAACAATGAGCAGTTCTTC
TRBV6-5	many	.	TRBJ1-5	CASSFRGESNQPQHF	TGTGCCAGCAGTTTCAGGGGTGAAAGCAATCAGCCCCAGCATTTT
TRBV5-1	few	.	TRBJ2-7	CASSSGVGGVRYEQYF	TGCGCCAGCAGCTCGGGGGTCGGAGGTGTCAGGTACGAGCAGTACTTC
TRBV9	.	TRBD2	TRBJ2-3	CASSVASVAGGTDTQYF	TGTGCCAGCAGCGTAGCGTCGGTAGCGGGAGGCACAGATACGCAGTATTTT
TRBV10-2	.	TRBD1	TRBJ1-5	CASSEGRGKRQPQHF	TGCGCCAGCAGTGAGGGCAGGGGGAAGAGGCAGCCCCAGCATTTT
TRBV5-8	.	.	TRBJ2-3	CASSLGTNEAYTQYF	TGTGCCAGCAGCTTGGGGACTAACGAGGCGTATACGCAGTATTTT
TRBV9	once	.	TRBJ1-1	CASSVVSKRGGGWTEAFF	TGTGCCAGCAGCGTAGTCTCCAAGAGGGGAGGAGGGTGGACTGAAGCTTTCTTT
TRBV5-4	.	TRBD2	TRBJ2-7	CASSFTAGAYEQYF	TGTGCCAGCAGCTTCACAGCGGGAGCCTACGAGCAGTACTTC
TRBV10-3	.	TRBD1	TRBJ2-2	CAISTTQRQGDTGELFF	TGTGCCATCAGTACAACCCAAAGACAGGGGGACACCGGGGAGCTGTTTTTT
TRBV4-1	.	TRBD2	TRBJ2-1	CASSLGEGRSNEQFF	TGCGCCAGCTCTCTTGGGGAGGGGCGGAGCAATGAGCAGTTCTTC
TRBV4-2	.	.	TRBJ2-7	CASSQANQGGPYEQYF	TGTGCCAGCAGCCAAGCTAATCAGGGAGGACCCTACGAGCAGTACTTC
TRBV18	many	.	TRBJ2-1	CASSPAGRKEQFF	TGTGCCAGCTCACCTGCCGGCAGGAAGGAGCAGTTCTTC
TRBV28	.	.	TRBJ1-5	CASSHSVGFGSFNQPQHF	TGTGCCAGCAGTCACTCTGTGGGCTTTGGGTCCTTTAATCAGCCCCAGCATTTT
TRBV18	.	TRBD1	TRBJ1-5	CASSPGDSYQPQHF	TGTGCCAGCTCACCAGGGGACAGCTATCAGCCCCAGCATTTT
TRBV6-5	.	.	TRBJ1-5	CASSRPGSNQPQHF	TGTGCCAGCAGCCGCCCCGGGAGCAATCAGCCCCAGCATTTT
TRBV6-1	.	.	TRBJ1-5	CASSEAGGVQPQHF	TGTGCCAGCAGTGAAGCTGGGGGCGTTCAGCCCCAGCATTTT
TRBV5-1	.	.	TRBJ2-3	CASSLRRFDTQYF	TGCGCCAGCAGCTTGAGGAGGTTCGATACGCAGTATTTT
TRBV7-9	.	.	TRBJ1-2	CASSLSGGYGYTF	TGTGCCAGCAGCTTATCGGGGGGCTATGGCTACACCTTC
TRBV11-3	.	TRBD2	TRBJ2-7	CASSFTSPGLAVYEQYF	TGTGCCAGCAGCTTTACTAGTCCGGGACTAGCGGTTTACGAGCAGTACTTC
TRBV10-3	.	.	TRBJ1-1	CAIRREVGTEAFF	TGTGCCATCAGGCGGGAGGTGGGAACTGAAGCTTTCTTT
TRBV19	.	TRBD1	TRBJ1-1	CASSRARGTEAFF	TGTGCCAGTAGTAGAGCCAGGGGGACTGAAGCTTTCTTT
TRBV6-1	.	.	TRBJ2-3	CASSTYSGADTQYF	TGTGCCAGCAGTACGTATTCAGGCGCAGATACGCAGTATTTT
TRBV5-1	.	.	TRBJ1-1	CASTLVWGNTEAFF	TGCGCCAGCACGCTGGTCTGGGGCAACACTGAAGCTTTCTTT
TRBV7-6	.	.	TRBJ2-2	CASTMGVTTGELFF	TGTGCCAGCACCATGGGAGTCACAACCGGGGAGCTGTTTTTT
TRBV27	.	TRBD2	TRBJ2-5	CASSLTLTGGPQETQYF	TGTGCCAGCAGTTTAACTCTTACGGGAGGGCCCCAAGAGACCCAGTACTTC
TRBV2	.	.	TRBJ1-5	CASRAQGGPQHF	TGTGCCAGCAGGGCCCAGGGAGGACCCCAGCATTTT
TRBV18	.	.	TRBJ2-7	CASSPSQGLYEQYF	TGTGCCAGCTCACCATCCCAGGGGCTATACGAGCAGTACTTC
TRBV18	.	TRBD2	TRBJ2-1	CASSPYGTGGDEQFF	TGTGCCAGCTCACCATATGGAACGGGAGGGGATGAGCAGTTCTTC
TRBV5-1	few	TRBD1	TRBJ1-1	CASSLGDRITEAFF	TGCGCCAGCAGCTTGGGGGACAGGATCACTGAAGCTTTCTTT
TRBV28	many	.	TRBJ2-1	CAVGAGFNNEQFF	TGTGCCGTCGGCGCGGGGTTTAACAATGAGCAGTTCTTC
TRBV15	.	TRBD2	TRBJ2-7	CATSRDRGGLAGSHEQYF	TGTGCCACCAGCAGAGATAGGGGTGGGCTAGCGGGATCCCACGAGCAGTACTTC
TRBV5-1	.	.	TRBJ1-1	CASSLGAGTDEAFF	TGCGCCAGCAGCTTGGGGGCGGGAACAGATGAAGCTTTCTTT
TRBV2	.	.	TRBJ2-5	CASSTYPTQYF	TGTGCCAGCAGTACCTACCCGACCCAGTACTTC
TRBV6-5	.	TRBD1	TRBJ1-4	CASSYDRGSEKLFF	TGTGCCAGCAGTTACGACAGGGGTTCTGAAAAACTGTTTTTT
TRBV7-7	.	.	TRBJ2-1	CASSLQARDNEQFF	TGTGCTAGCAGCTTACAGGCGAGGGACAATGAGCAGTTCTTC
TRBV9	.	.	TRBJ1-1	CASSVGQGSTEAFF	TGTGCCAGCAGCGTAGGGCAGGGGAGCACTGAAGCTTTCTTT
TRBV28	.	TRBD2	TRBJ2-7	CASKGGTSGKSEQYF	TGTGCCAGCAAGGGCGGGACTAGCGGGAAGAGCGAGCAGTACTTC